These 2 T cell receptor beta chains were sequenced from one sample in a study of shared clonotypes between healthy human individuals. Method: immunoSEQ multiplex PCR; TCRdb's copy keeps in-frame clones and lacks some. The data contain fewer than 1.8 million clones, approximately 98.5% of them singletons. The sample taken for sequencing was naive CD4+ T cells sorted from blood. Documented subset: CD45RA+ positively selected. All receptors come from a man under 40 in good health.

This sequence joins TRBV28 and TRBJ1-2, with 7 bases aligning to TRBD1. Germline assignment: CDR1 MDHEN and CDR2 SYDVKM. The CDR3 runs 13 residues. The ends lost 3 bases at V and 6 bases at J; junction bases unmatched: 4. The DNA of the CDR3 is TGTGCCAGCAGTTTTGACAGGGAACATGGCTACACCTTC. It yields the protein CASSFDREHGYTF.

The CDR3 nucleotides are TGTGCCACCAGTCCGGGACAGCCCCTCACCTACGAGCAGTACTTC. Protein product: CATSPGQPLTYEQYF. V usage is TRBV15 and J usage is TRBJ2-7, with 7 positions matching TRBD1. V lost 6 bases and J lost 2; bases outside the gene matches: 10. CDR1 and CDR2 (germline): LNHNV, YYDKDF (reference sequence). The CDR3 consists of 15 residues.